This T cell receptor (beta chain) was obtained from a study of CD8 T cells in ankylosing spondylitis. Points from the study as a whole: CD8+ cells made up the disease-linked clones, which were relatively rare in peripheral blood. There was a TCR beta motif, made of several highly homologous variants, that appeared characteristic of ankylosing spondylitis blood. Earlier literature documents some of the motif variants in reactive arthritis synovial fluid and blood. Disease-linked clones were reportedly significantly enriched in matched ankylosing spondylitis synovial fluid.

The CDR3 has 17 amino acids. Germline assignment: CDR1 SGHRS and CDR2 YFSETQ. Unmatched junction bases numbered 12, after V lost 2 bases and J lost 6 bases. Quantitative 5'-RACE with molecular barcodes produced the TCR beta libraries. TCRdb fed the 5' RACE reads into MiXCR, producing one record per CDR3 protein. The table has 750,000 to 850,000 distinct CDR3 sequences, 10% to 15% seen once; the top ten hold just over 0.5%. Comments on this clonotype: Its target is not known.

This clonotype originated in a male donor with ankylosing spondylitis. The chain uses TRBV5-1 and TRBJ2-2; 8 bases align to TRBD2. Sample: blood, either unsorted or a sorted T cell fraction (not recorded which). The CDR3 bases are TGCGCCAGCAGCTTACCTGATAACGCGGGAGGATCCGGGGAGCTGTTTTTT. As protein: CASSLPDNAGGSGELFF.